Described below is a single TCR beta chain sequence and its context. Its specificity is unknown. Treatment denoted: oral pan-JAK inhibitor, 5-10 mg twice daily. RNA, once extracted, was reverse transcribed into cDNA for use as the sequencing template. Only in-frame clones appear in the TCRdb table, and some are missing; sequencing was by immunoSEQ multiplex PCR. In the table there are under 200,000 clones, roughly 60% of which are singletons. V gave up 5 bases and J gave up 4 bases, with 12 bases separating them. The CDR3 consists of 15 residues. The V gene's germline CDR1 is SEHNR and CDR2 FQNEAQ (reference sequence). These data belong to a study of CD8+ T cells in alopecia areata. In the study overall: Among treated patients, severity was scored by affected scalp area percentage.

Overall study findings and caveats: Persistence of many expanded lesional clones was seen in scalp and blood during tofacitinib. Relative to normal scalp, lesional scalp, especially alopecia totalis/universalis, showed higher clonality.

This receptor was taken from a human donor with alopecia areata. The chain employs TRBV7-9 and TRBJ2-6; a possible D gene is TRBD1 (6 bases). Source: CD4+ T cells sorted from blood, taken at week 24, from a patient treated with tofacitinib. The DNA for the CDR3 is TGTGCCAGCAGCGAACAGGGTGCGGGGGCCAACGTCCTGACTTTC. This gives the protein CASSEQGAGANVLTF.